Sequencing of this TCR beta chain was carried out in a study of regulatory T cells in long-lasting Graves disease (dated by TCRdb to the early 2020s). Regarding the study in general: Persistent Graves' disease meant more than 5 years of antithyroid drug treatment with TSH receptor autoantibodies that stayed positive. Persistent Graves' disease patients were compared with newly diagnosed Graves' disease patients by peripheral blood TCR sequencing and RNA sequencing. The study was conducted in China and was registered as a clinical trial. A total of roughly 35 samples were covered by TCR sequencing, comprising approximately 13 persistent and about 20 newly diagnosed Graves' disease patients. In the clinical cohort, patients with persistent Graves' disease had used antithyroid drugs for an average of about 10 years.

This clonotype showed up many times. This clone's antigen is unknown. No clone much larger than this one lies a single base away; base qualities are absent. Looking up the germline V gene (reference sequence) yields CDR1 DFQATT and CDR2 SNEGSKA. V drops 3 bases and J drops 5 bases, leaving 13 bases in between. From the cysteine through the phenylalanine, the CDR3 covers 13 amino acids. Solely the CDR3 DNA is kept, with 39 bases framed from the first base. Library preparation used multiplex PCR. Sequencing used an Illumina HiSeq 4000. TCR beta libraries were built with iRepertoire HTBI primers and Arm-PCR amplification of CDR3 regions. Before sequencing, the PCR products underwent gel purification. The source study handled its data this way. A total of 62 TRBV and 14 TRBJ segments were identified across samples and were used for gene usage analysis of CDR3 amino acid clonotypes. COPE and FqMerger were used to merge the filtered high-quality paired reads into contigs. Contigs were aligned with BLAST to IMGT TRBV, TRBD and TRBJ reference genes, and CDR3 was defined per IMGT. Any clonotype with a frequency above 0.1% was classified as a highly expanded clone. Repertoire diversity was measured by Shannon entropy, and V-J evenness by the Gini coefficient. Clonotypes shared by more than one individual were considered public. TCRdb reworked the public reads: Q25 trimming with fastp, MiXCR clone assembly, productive beta chains retained. Rows merge per CDR3 protein into single entries with the most common DNA and genes. The V and J calls and clone size are TCRdb's, not the authors'. This sample is represented by about half a million distinct CDR3 sequences; roughly 23% of them were singletons. The ten largest clones capture over 10% of the sample.

Study-level results and caveats: TRBV28, TRBJ1-2 and TRBJ2-5 were preferentially used in persistent disease, while TRBV20-1 and TRBJ2-1 were favored in newly diagnosed disease. As a limitation, the authors acknowledged that the small sample size may reduce accuracy. Only the TCR beta chain was sequenced and analyzed. Persistent Graves' disease patients showed lower TCR Shannon entropy and fewer highly expanded clones than newly diagnosed patients, suggesting clonal expansion. Because the primary lesion, thyroid tissue, could not be accessed, the study looked at peripheral blood alone. A larger number of public clonotypes was shared among persistent patients (fewer than 3,000) than among newly diagnosed patients (approximately 930).

The meaning of the sample's time point label: persistent/refractory GD, antithyroid drugs over 5 years with positive TRAb. For both TCR sequencing and RNA sequencing, RNA was extracted from PBMCs in TRIzol. Graves' disease was diagnosed according to American Thyroid Association guidelines. Patients for the study were recruited at an endocrinology department in Xi'an, China. From each patient, about 9 milliliters of peripheral blood was collected into an EDTA anticoagulant tube. Ficoll Paque Plus density gradient separation was used to isolate PBMCs, and no further T cell sorting was done. An Agilent 2100 Bioanalyzer and agarose gel were used to check RNA quality, while a NanoDrop 2000 measured RNA concentration.

The sample was peripheral blood mononuclear cells (PBMCs), taken when the disease was refractory, from a patient treated with antithyroid drugs. This sequence uses TRBV20-1 and TRBJ2-5; TRBD1 is a weak D gene call, 5 bases matching. This clonotype originated in a female donor with Graves disease. The DNA sequence follows: TGCAGTGCTAGTTACAGGACCGGGGAGACCCAGTACTTC. The resulting protein is CSASYRTGETQYF.